The 29 T cell receptor beta chains reported below all come from one sample, sequenced in a study of long-term antiretroviral therapy in people with HIV. The run of the v3.0 immunoSEQ assay was at survey level. Profiling relied on immunoSEQ multiplex PCR, and the TCRdb table lists in-frame clones only, not all of them. The data show 25,000 to 30,000 clones, about 93% seen once. Sequenced here: unsorted PBMCs, sampled approximately 6.3 years after starting antiretroviral therapy. These receptors all come from a woman aged 35 to 49 with HIV.

The rearrangement uses TRBV14 and TRBJ2-3, with D unclear. V was shortened by 0 bases and J by 0 bases, with 13 bases between the two germline ends. Germline CDR1 reads SGHDN; CDR2 reads FVKESK. The CDR3 is 17 residues long. CDR3 in DNA: TGTGCCAGCAGCCAAGATATGGGGTACTTTAGCACAGATACGCAGTATTTT. This encodes CASSQDMGYFSTDTQYF.

The chain carries TRBV9 and TRBJ2-1; 15 nucleotides line up with TRBD2. This CDR3 is 17 amino acids long. Germline loops: CDR1 SGDLS, CDR2 YYNGEE. V shed 4 bases, J shed 4 bases, and the junction held 6 bases outside the gene matches. Here the CDR3 reads CASSPRTSGGAYNEQFF. The CDR3 region has the DNA TGTGCCAGCAGCCCACGGACTAGCGGGGGGGCTTACAATGAGCAGTTCTTC.

The chain joins TRBV5-1 to TRBJ1-1; no reliable D call. This CDR3 has 16 residues. CDR1 and CDR2 from the germline V gene are SGHRS and YFSETQ. V dropped 1 base and J dropped 1 base, with 14 bases sitting between them. DNA for the CDR3: TGCGCCAGCAGCTTGATAGGTGGAAATACGAACACTGAAGCTTTCTTT. Encoded protein: CASSLIGGNTNTEAFF.

The J gene is TRBJ2-5, the V gene TRBV19; weak D call: TRBD2 (5 bases). Germline V gene data show CDR1 as LNHDA and CDR2 as SQIVND (reference sequence). This CDR3 region has 18 residues. V lost 3 bases and J lost 2, with 22 bases in between. CDR3 coding DNA: TGTGCCAGTAGTATCGGGGTATACAGTTCCACGGTTCAAGAGACCCAGTACTTC. Encoded protein: CASSIGVYSSTVQETQYF. Full variable domain (rest looked up from reference TRBV19 and TRBJ2-5): DGGITQSPKYLFRKEGQNVTLSCEQNLNHDAMYWYRQDPGQGLRLIYYSQIVNDFQKGDIAEGYSVSREKKESFPLTVTSAQKNPTAFYLCASSIGVYSSTVQETQYFGPGTRLLVL.

The chain links TRBV4-3 to TRBJ2-5, with D unclear. V lost 0 bases, J lost 5 bases, and 13 bases lay in between. CDR1 and CDR2 from the germline V gene are LGHNA and YSLEER. The CDR3 length is 15 residues. The DNA of the CDR3 is TGCGCCAGCAGCCAAGAGTTCGCCAGACGGGAGACCCAGTACTTC. As protein: CASSQEFARRETQYF.

J is TRBJ2-2 and V is TRBV25-1; weak D call: TRBD2 (7 bases). V dropped 3 bases and J dropped 4 bases, with 9 bases sitting between them. CDR1 MGHDK and CDR2 SYGVNS come from the germline V gene. The CDR3 covers 14 residues. The CDR3 region is CASSERGGTGELFF. CDR3 nucleotides: TGTGCCAGCAGTGAGAGGGGGGGCACCGGGGAGCTGTTTTTT.

The V call is TRBV5-1, the J call TRBJ2-7; D remains unclear. CDR1 is SGHRS, CDR2 YFSETQ, per germline. The ends were cut back, 2 bases at V and 0 bases at J, with 9 bases in the middle. There are 14 residues in the CDR3. Here the CDR3 DNA reads TGCGCCAGCAGCTTAGCCCGGGTCTCCTACGAGCAGTACTTC. This translates into CASSLARVSYEQYF.

This clone was counted a single time. This chain links TRBV4-3 with TRBJ2-4, with TRBD1 matching 9 bases. CDR3 length: 20 amino acids. The ends lost 0 bases at V and 1 base at J; junction bases unmatched: 13. CDR1 is LGHNA and CDR2 is YSLEER in the germline V gene. CDR3 region: CASSQDLGQGIVGAKNIQYF. DNA for the CDR3: TGCGCCAGCAGCCAAGATCTGGGACAGGGAATAGTTGGGGCCAAAAACATTCAGTACTTC.

The chain combines TRBV7-6 with TRBJ2-3; D ambiguous. V dropped 6 bases and J dropped 0 bases, with 13 bases sitting between them. The CDR3 is 15 amino acids. Per germline, CDR1 SGHVS and CDR2 FNYEAQ. The chain's CDR3 is CASSYLGSSTDTQYF. CDR3 sequence (DNA): TGTGCCAGCAGTTACCTAGGGTCTAGCACAGATACGCAGTATTTT.

The chain is built from TRBV4-1 and TRBJ2-3, with TRBD2 identical over 9 bases. V was pared by 7 bases and J by 5 bases, with 7 bases of the junction left unmatched. Germline CDR1 and CDR2: MGHRA and YSYEKL. CDR3 length equals 14 residues. CDR3 residues: CASTLAGLEDTQYF. The CDR3 coding sequence is TGCGCCAGCACCCTAGCGGGGCTAGAAGATACGCAGTATTTT.

The chain uses TRBV27 and TRBJ1-2; weak D call: TRBD1 (5 bases). CDR3 length: 13 residues. V was cut by 6 bases and J by 4 bases, with 12 bases left in between. CDR1 MNHEY and CDR2 SMNVEV come from the germline V gene (reference sequence). This CDR3 is CASSSGAGYGYTF. The CDR3 DNA sequence: TGTGCCAGCAGCAGCGGGGCGGGCTATGGCTACACCTTC.

This chain connects TRBV5-4 to TRBJ2-5; 11 bases agree with TRBD2. The CDR3 covers 16 residues. Germline loops: CDR1 SGHNT, CDR2 YYREEE (reference sequence). V lost 4 bases to trimming and J lost 4 bases; unmatched junction nucleotides: 9. DNA for the CDR3: TGTGCCAGCAGCCATAAGGGGACTAGCGGCCTAGAGACCCAGTACTTC. Amino acid sequence: CASSHKGTSGLETQYF.

The chain recombines TRBV6-1 with TRBJ1-6; D is perhaps TRBD1 (5 bases). The CDR3 covers 14 residues. Trimming left V 3 bases short and J 7 bases short, with 10 bases between. Germline CDR1 is MNHNS and CDR2 is SASEGT. CDR3 in amino acids: CASSEGQLNSPLHF. In DNA, the CDR3 is TGTGCCAGCAGTGAGGGGCAGCTCAATTCACCCCTCCACTTT.

This rearrangement joins TRBV7-6 to TRBJ1-1; TRBD1 is a possible D gene (5 bases). Deletions cut 5 bases from V and 6 bases from J, with 16 bases between. This CDR3 contains 14 residues. Germline V gives CDR1 SGHVS, CDR2 FNYEAQ. The CDR3 region has the DNA TGTGCCAGCAGCGGTGAGGGGAGTAGGTCTGAAGCTTTCTTT. Translating it yields CASSGEGSRSEAFF.

The chain is built from TRBV5-4 and TRBJ1-2; no firm D call. V was cut by 4 bases and J by 4 bases, with 14 bases left in between. The germline CDR1 and CDR2 sequences are SGHNT and YYREEE (reference sequence). The CDR3 contains 14 residues. The CDR3 sequence is CASSPDGTGYGYTF. CDR3 bases: TGTGCCAGCAGCCCTGACGGTACGGGCTATGGCTACACCTTC.

The chain combines TRBV7-9 with TRBJ1-2; TRBD1 is a possible D gene (5 bases). The length of the CDR3 is 16 residues. Germline V gene lookup returns CDR1 SEHNR and CDR2 FQNEAQ (reference sequence). The V gene lost 1 base and the J gene lost 0 bases, with 12 bases spanning the gap. The DNA of the CDR3 is TGTGCCAGCAGCTTAGTACCTCGACAGACTAACTATGGCTACACCTTC. It translates to CASSLVPRQTNYGYTF.

The J gene is TRBJ1-2, the V gene TRBV27; possibly TRBD1 for D (5 bases). This CDR3 spans 13 amino acids. Trimming stripped 6 bases from V and 8 bases from J, with 16 bases between. Germline lookup yields CDR1 MNHEY and CDR2 SMNVEV (reference sequence). For the CDR3, the DNA is TGTGCCAGCAGGGACACCAAGGCTTCAGGCTACACCTTC. This codes for CASRDTKASGYTF.

This chain uses TRBV7-2 with TRBJ2-7; D unclear. CDR3 length equals 15 residues. Looked up from germline, CDR1 is SGHTA and CDR2 is FQGNSA. V dropped 3 bases and J dropped 7 bases, with 19 bases sitting between them. The CDR3 region has the DNA TGTGCCAGCAGCTTCGTTCCCGGCCTTACTTTGGAGCAGTACTTC. Protein sequence: CASSFVPGLTLEQYF.

V usage is TRBV11-2 and J usage is TRBJ2-7; unclear D gene. The V and J ends lost 1 base and 7 bases respectively, with 11 bases between them. The CDR3 is 13 amino acids. Germline CDR1 SGHAT, CDR2 FQNNGV. The CDR3 here is CASSLGQSVEQYF. The DNA for the CDR3 is TGTGCCAGCAGCTTAGGTCAGTCTGTGGAGCAGTACTTC.

This rearrangement joins TRBV19 to TRBJ1-3; D call uncertain. V lost 6 bases and J lost 0, with 12 bases in between. From germline, CDR1 is LNHDA and CDR2 SQIVND (reference sequence). The CDR3 runs 15 residues. CDR3 protein: CASSGRRYSGNTIYF. CDR3 DNA sequence: TGTGCCAGTAGCGGTAGACGGTACTCTGGAAACACCATATATTTT.

The table lists this clone with a few counts. This chain joins TRBV6-1 and TRBJ2-7; TRBD2 matches at 7 bases. Trimming cost V 6 bases and J 7 bases; bases outside gene matches: 6. Germline V gene sequence: CDR1 MNHNS, CDR2 SASEGT. The CDR3 is 12 amino acids. The CDR3 DNA reads as TGTGCCAGCAGCCCACTGGGAGGGGAGCAGTACTTC. It encodes CASSPLGGEQYF.

The rearrangement joins TRBV7-2 to TRBJ2-3; 14 nucleotides line up with TRBD2. The CDR3 sequence is 17 residues long. Trimming took 5 bases from V and 3 from J; bases not matched to a gene: 7. Germline V gene data show CDR1 as SGHTA and CDR2 as FQGNSA. The CDR3 bases are TGTGCCAGCAGCCCGGGGGGACTAGCGGGGGCGACAGATACGCAGTATTTT. This sequence encodes CASSPGGLAGATDTQYF.

This clone was counted between two and nine times. The chain carries TRBV7-2 and TRBJ2-1, with D perhaps assigned TRBD1 or TRBD2 (6 bases each). The germline V gene has CDR1 SGHTA and CDR2 FQGNSA. There are 17 residues in the CDR3. The V and J ends lost 1 base and 4 bases respectively, with 17 bases between them. The CDR3 sequence: CASSLDPPGAWYNEQFF. The CDR3 coding sequence is TGTGCCAGCAGCTTAGACCCCCCGGGGGCGTGGTACAATGAGCAGTTCTTC.

This chain links TRBV7-8 with TRBJ2-2, with TRBD2 matching 14 bases. Germline V gene lookup returns CDR1 SGHVS and CDR2 FQNEAQ. The V segment lost 5 bases and the J segment 7 bases; nucleotides outside the gene matches: 12. CDR3 length: 18 amino acids. This CDR3 reads CASSIVLRTSGGNGELFF. In DNA form, the CDR3 reads TGTGCCAGCAGCATCGTGTTAAGGACTAGCGGGGGGAACGGGGAGCTGTTTTTT.

This chain connects TRBV30 to TRBJ1-2; D is unclear. CDR1 is GTSNPN and CDR2 is SVGIG in the germline V gene (reference sequence). Trimming took 0 bases from V and 5 from J, leaving 7 bases between them. The CDR3 sequence is 12 residues long. The CDR3, as DNA: TGTGCCTGGAGTGTAACAGTTTATGGCTACACCTTC. Translated, it gives CAWSVTVYGYTF.

Here the CDR3 DNA reads TGCGCCAGCAGCCACGAACCGGGACGAAACTATGGCTACACCTTC. Amino acid sequence: CASSHEPGRNYGYTF. The rearrangement links TRBV4-3 to TRBJ1-2; a possible D gene is TRBD1 (5 bases). The CDR3 covers 15 residues. V lost 3 bases to trimming and J lost 2 bases, with 13 bases between them. The germline gives CDR1 LGHNA, CDR2 YSLEER.

The V gene is TRBV12-5, the J gene TRBJ1-1; 7 positions match TRBD1. This CDR3 is 15 amino acids long. Looked up from germline, CDR1 is LGHNT and CDR2 is FRNRAP. V was pared by 4 bases and J by 2 bases, with 7 bases of the junction left unmatched. The CDR3, as DNA: TGTGCTAGTGGTTCGGGCGGGACAGCTAACACTGAAGCTTTCTTT. Amino acids: CASGSGGTANTEAFF.

V and J are TRBV15 and TRBJ2-7, with a possible D match to TRBD2 (6 bases). Trimming took 5 bases from V and 4 from J, leaving 12 bases between them. The CDR3 has 13 amino acids. Germline CDR1 reads LNHNV; CDR2 reads YYDKDF (reference sequence). CDR3 in amino acids: CATSRGSGYEQYF. CDR3 DNA: TGTGCCACCAGCCGGGGGTCAGGGTACGAGCAGTACTTC.

The rearrangement links TRBV2 to TRBJ2-1; 12 positions agree with TRBD2. V dropped 3 bases and J dropped 4; count of bases not matched to a gene: 1. CDR1 is SNHLY and CDR2 is FYNNEI in the germline V gene. The CDR3 covers 15 residues. The CDR3 region is CASSDGLAGYNEQFF. DNA for the CDR3: TGTGCCAGCAGTGACGGACTAGCGGGGTACAATGAGCAGTTCTTC.